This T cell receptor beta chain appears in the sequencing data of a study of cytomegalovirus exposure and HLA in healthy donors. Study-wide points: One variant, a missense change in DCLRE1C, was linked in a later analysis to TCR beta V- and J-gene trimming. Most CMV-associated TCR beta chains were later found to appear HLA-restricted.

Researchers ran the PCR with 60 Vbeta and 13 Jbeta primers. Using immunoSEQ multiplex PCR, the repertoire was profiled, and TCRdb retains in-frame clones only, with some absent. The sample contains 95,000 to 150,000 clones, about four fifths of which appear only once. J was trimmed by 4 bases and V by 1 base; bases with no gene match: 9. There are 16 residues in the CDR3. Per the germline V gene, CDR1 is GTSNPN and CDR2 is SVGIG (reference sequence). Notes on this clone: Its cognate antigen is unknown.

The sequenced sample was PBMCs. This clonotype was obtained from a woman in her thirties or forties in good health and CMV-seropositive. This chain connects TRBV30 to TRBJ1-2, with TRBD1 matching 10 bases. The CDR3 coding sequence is TGTGCCTGGAGTGGTGGGTCGGGACAGGGGATCTATGGCTACACCTTC. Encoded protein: CAWSGGSGQGIYGYTF.